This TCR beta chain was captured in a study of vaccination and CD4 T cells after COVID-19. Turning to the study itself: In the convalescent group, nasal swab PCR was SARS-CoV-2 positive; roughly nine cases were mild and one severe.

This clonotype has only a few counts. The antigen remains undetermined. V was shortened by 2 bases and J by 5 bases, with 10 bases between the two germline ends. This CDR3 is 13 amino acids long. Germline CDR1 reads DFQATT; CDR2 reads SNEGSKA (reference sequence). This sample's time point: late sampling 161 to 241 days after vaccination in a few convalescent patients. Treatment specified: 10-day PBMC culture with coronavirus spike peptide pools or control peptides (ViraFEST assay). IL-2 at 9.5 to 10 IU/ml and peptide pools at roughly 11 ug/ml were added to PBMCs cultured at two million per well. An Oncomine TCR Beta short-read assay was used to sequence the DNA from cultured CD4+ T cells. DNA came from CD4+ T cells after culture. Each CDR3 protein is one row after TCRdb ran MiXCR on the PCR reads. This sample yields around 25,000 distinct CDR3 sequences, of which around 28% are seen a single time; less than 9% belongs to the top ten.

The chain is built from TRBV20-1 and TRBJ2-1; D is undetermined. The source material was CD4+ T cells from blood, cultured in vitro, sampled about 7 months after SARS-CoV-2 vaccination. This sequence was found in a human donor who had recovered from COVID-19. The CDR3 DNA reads TGCAGTGCTAGACGTGTAGCAGACAATGAGCAGTTCTTC. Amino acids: CSARRVADNEQFF.